Listed below are T cell receptor beta chains from one sample, sequenced in a study of vaccination effects on CD4 cells after COVID-19. These receptors have no identified antigens. Assay used: immunoSEQ multiplex PCR; TCRdb lists only in-frame clones, some missing. Of tens of thousands of clones listed, under 85% are singletons. This specimen was CD4+ T cells from PBMCs cultured with HCoV-NL63 spike peptides, taken before COVID-19 vaccination. The receptors come from a human donor who received a COVID-19 vaccine. Both conserved end residues are part of each CDR3. D genes are given only for firm matches. The size field is filled for only some rows; it gives once, few, many or a size class.

size	D	V	J	DNA	CDR3
NA	NA	TRBV11-2	TRBJ2-5	TGTGCCAGCAGCTTAGCACTAGGGGGGACGTACCAAGAGACCCAGTACTTC	CASSLALGGTYQETQYF
few	TRBD1	TRBV29-1	TRBJ2-2	TGCAGCGGCCTTCGACAGGGCAGGAACACCGGGGAGCTGTTTTTT	CSGLRQGRNTGELFF
NA	TRBD1	TRBV5-1	TRBJ2-5	TGCGCCAGCAGCGTGGGGACAGGGGTGGCAGAGACCCAGTACTTC	CASSVGTGVAETQYF
NA	TRBD1	TRBV7-2	TRBJ2-3	TGTGCCAGCAGAAAAACAGGGGGCACAGATACGCAGTATTTT	CASRKTGGTDTQYF
NA	NA	TRBV5-6	TRBJ1-6	TGTGCCAGCAGCTTAGGTGCCGTTGGAAATTCACCCCTCCACTTT	CASSLGAVGNSPLHF
NA	NA	TRBV18	TRBJ2-1	TGTGCCAGCTCACCACGGAGCGGGCCGGACAATGAGCAGTTCTTC	CASSPRSGPDNEQFF
NA	TRBD2	TRBV3-1/TRBV3-2	TRBJ2-3	TGTGCCAGCAGCCAAGATGTAGGGCTAGCGGGGCGAGATACGCAGTATTTT	CASSQDVGLAGRDTQYF
NA	TRBD1	TRBV7-3	TRBJ1-2	TGTGCCAGCAGCTTAAGTCCAGGGGGCTATGGCTACACCTTC	CASSLSPGGYGYTF
NA	NA	TRBV5-8	TRBJ1-4	TGTGCCAGCAGCTTGTACGGGGGGCGAAGTGAAAAACTGTTTTTT	CASSLYGGRSEKLFF
NA	NA	TRBV29-1	TRBJ1-2	TGCAGCGTTGGTGGAAACAGGGACTATGGCTACACCTTC	CSVGGNRDYGYTF
few	NA	TRBV2	TRBJ1-2	TGTGCCAGCAGTGAAGAGAACTATGGCTACACCTTC	CASSEENYGYTF